This T cell receptor (beta chain) comes out of a study of T cells in Graves' hyperthyroidism and ophthalmopathy. Study-wide results and limits: The model made its ophthalmopathy prediction, and onset followed a median 6.5 months later.

This clonotype was observed many times. The antigen is undetermined. Germline V lookup: CDR1 SGHNT, CDR2 YENEEA. Trimming at V came to 4 bases and at J to 2 bases, leaving 8 bases not matched to a gene. This CDR3 comprises 16 residues. Amplified regions were TCR beta CDR3 sequences from RNA transcripts. RT-PCR in the first round (using the HTBI primer set) targeted the TCR CDR3. MiXCR, run by TCRdb on the multiplex PCR reads, gives a single entry per CDR3 protein. Counted here are about 690,000 distinct CDR3 sequences, approximately 15% occurring once; the ten biggest clones make up about 16%. Among the patients, aged 18 to 65, hyperthyroidism was newly diagnosed and had lasted under 2 months. Clinical symptoms, serum thyroxine, TRAb, thyroid ultrasound and orbital computed tomography informed diagnoses.

The clonotype originates from a man aged 50 to 59 with Graves' hyperthyroidism. Input material: blood. The rearrangement uses TRBV11-3 and TRBJ2-3; TRBD2 matches at 8 bases. This CDR3 reads CASSSHLSGVTDTQYF. DNA for the CDR3: TGTGCCAGCAGCTCGCACCTTAGCGGGGTCACAGATACGCAGTATTTT.